This T cell receptor (beta chain) was identified in a study of radiotherapy plus CTLA-4 blockade in lung cancer. At the level of the study: Objective responses occurred in 15% to 20% of patients; 25% to 40% had disease control.

The protocol was immunoSEQ multiplex PCR, while the TCRdb copy is restricted to in-frame clones and leaves out a portion. The sample lists around 45,000 clones; roughly 76% were seen once. People whose metastatic non-small-cell lung cancer was chemo-refractory got focal radiation along with CTLA-4 blockade by ipilimumab. General study findings and limits: Following radiotherapy plus ipilimumab, tumor-derived TCR clones expanded in the blood. With interferon-beta, early dynamics of blood T cell clones were reported to best predict response.

Concerning this clone itself: Its antigen is currently unknown.

Germline lookup yields CDR1 SEHNR and CDR2 FQNEAQ (reference sequence). Trimming removed 1 base from V and 7 bases from J, with 16 bases in between. The CDR3 covers 15 residues. This rearrangement joins TRBV7-9 to TRBJ1-2; D perhaps matches TRBD1 (6 bases). The receptor comes from a human donor with non-small cell lung cancer who had a complete response to radiotherapy plus ipilimumab. Sequences were derived from peripheral blood, sampled from a patient treated with radiotherapy plus ipilimumab. The CDR3 DNA follows: TGTGCCAGCAGCTTAGACCTAACAGGGATCGGTGGCTACACCTTC. Its translation is CASSLDLTGIGGYTF.